One and the same sample provided the 3 T cell receptor beta chains below, sequenced in a study of T cell responses to AZD1222 COVID-19 vaccine. Generated by immunoSEQ multiplex PCR, the TCRdb table keeps only in-frame clones and is missing some. The sample records over 100,000 clones, around nine tenths being singletons. The sample consisted of peripheral blood, taken on day 0 of AZD1222 vaccination. The receptors originated from an adult in good health.

The chain combines TRBV19 with TRBJ1-2; 9 bases fit TRBD1. The germline CDR1 and CDR2 sequences are LNHDA and SQIVND (reference sequence). Unmatched junction bases numbered 8, after V lost 6 bases and J lost 6 bases. The CDR3 covers 14 residues. The CDR3: CASSIPGTGHGYTF. The CDR3 region has the DNA TGTGCCAGTAGCATCCCCGGGACAGGGCATGGCTACACCTTC.

This chain connects TRBV19 to TRBJ2-2, with TRBD1 matching over 7 bases. Germline V lookup: CDR1 LNHDA, CDR2 SQIVND (reference sequence). Trimming removed 11 bases from V and 5 bases from J; junction bases left unmatched: 2. The CDR3 is made up of 11 amino acids. CDR3 protein: CAVTGTGELFF. The CDR3 nucleotides are TGTGCCGTGACAGGGACCGGGGAGCTGTTTTTT.

V and J are TRBV5-4 and TRBJ1-1; D is uncertain. CDR1 and CDR2 from the germline V gene are SGHNT and YYREEE (reference sequence). This CDR3 is built from 15 residues. The germline V and J ends were trimmed by 4 bases and 1 base, with 14 bases remaining between them. CDR3 in DNA: TGTGCCAGCAGCCGGGTTCAAAGTGGGAACACTGAAGCTTTCTTT. Translated, it gives CASSRVQSGNTEAFF. The full variable domain, with the rest looked up from reference TRBV5-4 and TRBJ1-1, is ETGVTQSPTHLIKTRGQQVTLRCSSQSGHNTVSWYQQALGQGPQFIFQYYREEENGRGNFPPRFSGLQFPNYSSELNVNALELDDSALYLCASSRVQSGNTEAFFGQGTRLTVV.